This T cell receptor (beta chain) was captured by sequencing in a study of blood T cell repertoires in COVID-19. Whole-study context: Sites across the United States, Italy and Spain contributed samples from acute and convalescent COVID-19. T cells, B-cell-depleted T cells, or PBMCs provided the cDNA or gDNA that served as material.

Original analysis: Reference gene primer amplification yielded estimated nucleated cell counts. The method was immunoSEQ multiplex PCR; TCRdb's version includes in-frame clones alone and lacks a portion of them. Clonal size and the V and J genes are those of that table, whereas D and trimming came from the DNA. The sample holds 80,000 to 100,000 clones; over 80% are singletons and the top ten take about 1.8%. The V gene end was trimmed by 4 bases and the J gene end by 4 bases; junction bases not matched to a gene: 8. Germline CDR1 SGDLS, CDR2 YYNGEE. The CDR3 spans 15 residues. The V gene is TRBV9, the J gene TRBJ1-2, with 9 bases matching TRBD1. The sequence was collected from a human donor with active COVID-19. The donor label of this sample is uncertain. Material for sequencing was peripheral blood. CDR3 sequence reads: CASSSRQGGGYGYTF. The CDR3 nucleotides read TGTGCCAGCAGCTCCCGACAGGGGGGAGGCTATGGCTACACCTTC.